The entry that follows covers one T cell receptor beta chain sequence. This entry is derived from a study of PD-1 blockade in classical Hodgkin lymphoma. The CDR3 runs to 15 residues. Germline CDR1 is LGHNA and CDR2 is YNFKEQ. V was clipped by 3 bases and J by 3 bases; unmatched bases: 7. Clones were sequenced by immunoSEQ multiplex PCR, and TCRdb holds only the in-frame ones, with some missing. Among about 85,000 clones listed, about 90% were seen once. Each patient's relapse followed autologous stem cell transplantation, and brentuximab vedotin exposure varied. Sequencing was performed on peripheral blood mononuclear cells (PBMCs), taken before the second cycle of nivolumab. The TCR sequence derives from a human donor with classical Hodgkin lymphoma. The chain is built from TRBV4-2 and TRBJ2-7; 8 positions match TRBD2. The CDR3 region has the DNA TGTGCCAGCAGCCATTTAGCGGGACCGTACTACGAGCAGTACTTC. This translates into CASSHLAGPYYEQYF.